This TCR beta chain was found in a study of blood T cell repertoires in COVID-19. Study overall: COVID-19 samples from acute and convalescent phases originated in the United States, Italy and Spain. From T cells, B-cell-depleted T cells, or PBMCs came the material, which was cDNA or gDNA.

In the source study's methods: Amplification from reference gene primers served as the basis for estimated nucleated cell counts. TCRdb keeps only in-frame clones here, not all; method: immunoSEQ multiplex PCR. V, J and clone size derive from that table, while D and trimming were established from the DNA sequence. The table has 200,000 or so clones, about 79% seen once. Trimming removed 5 bases at V and 6 bases at J, with 7 bases between. From germline, CDR1 is SEHNR and CDR2 FQNEAQ (reference sequence). This CDR3 is 12 amino acids long. This sequence originates from a human donor in a cohort sampled during active COVID-19. The specimen sequenced was peripheral blood. The chain carries TRBV7-9 and TRBJ2-2; TRBD2 is a possible D gene (5 bases). CDR3 sequence (DNA): TGTGCCAGCAGCCGGGGTTCCGGGGAGCTGTTTTTT. Its translation is CASSRGSGELFF.